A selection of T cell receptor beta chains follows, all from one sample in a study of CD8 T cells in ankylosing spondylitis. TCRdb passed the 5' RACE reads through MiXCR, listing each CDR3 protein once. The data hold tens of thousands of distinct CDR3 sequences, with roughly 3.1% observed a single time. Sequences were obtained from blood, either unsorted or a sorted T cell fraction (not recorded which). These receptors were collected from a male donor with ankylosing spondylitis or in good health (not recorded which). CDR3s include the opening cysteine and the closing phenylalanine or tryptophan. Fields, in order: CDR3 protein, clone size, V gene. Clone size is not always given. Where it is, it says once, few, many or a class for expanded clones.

cdr3_aa: CASSVAPGLSYNEQFF
clone_size: many
v_call: TRBV9

cdr3_aa: CASSVTTGGSTDTQYF
clone_size: many
v_call: TRBV9

cdr3_aa: CASSVGVRTSYNEQFF
clone_size: many
v_call: TRBV9

cdr3_aa: CASSTREVGVRNEQFF
clone_size: many
v_call: TRBV9

cdr3_aa: CASSVGGGLPNEQFF
clone_size: many
v_call: TRBV9

cdr3_aa: CASSKTSGRAGNTGELFF
clone_size: many
v_call: TRBV9

cdr3_aa: CASSVAPQGEEKLFF
clone_size: many
v_call: TRBV9

cdr3_aa: CASSPKTGRQETQYF
clone_size: many
v_call: TRBV9

cdr3_aa: CASSPRGADNEQFF
clone_size: many
v_call: TRBV9

cdr3_aa: CASSAQMGAGANVLTF
clone_size: few
v_call: TRBV9

cdr3_aa: CASSVTGEGEAFF
clone_size: many
v_call: TRBV9

cdr3_aa: CASSVGQGRDNEQFF
clone_size: -
v_call: TRBV9

cdr3_aa: CASSVDVTGEAFF
clone_size: many
v_call: TRBV9

cdr3_aa: CASSVGAGFGADTQYF
clone_size: many
v_call: TRBV9

cdr3_aa: CASSVGLAGGDNEQFF
clone_size: medium-sized
v_call: TRBV9

cdr3_aa: CASSVEGWNEQFF
clone_size: many
v_call: TRBV9

cdr3_aa: CASSVGLASSYNEQFF
clone_size: many
v_call: TRBV9

cdr3_aa: CASSVGGSVTGELFF
clone_size: many
v_call: TRBV9

cdr3_aa: CASSPQTGVPFF
clone_size: many
v_call: TRBV9

cdr3_aa: CASSRQGANTGELFF
clone_size: many
v_call: TRBV9

cdr3_aa: CASSVNGGTDTQYF
clone_size: many
v_call: TRBV9

cdr3_aa: CASSVADNSPLHF
clone_size: few
v_call: TRBV9

cdr3_aa: CASTVGDRDTGELFF
clone_size: many
v_call: TRBV9

cdr3_aa: CASSATDRANEQFF
clone_size: many
v_call: TRBV9

cdr3_aa: CASSVGQVMNTEAFF
clone_size: many
v_call: TRBV9

cdr3_aa: CASSDHIGSPLHF
clone_size: many
v_call: TRBV9

cdr3_aa: CASSDQGNASLRTGELFF
clone_size: many
v_call: TRBV9

cdr3_aa: CASSLRDPNNEQFF
clone_size: many
v_call: TRBV9

cdr3_aa: CASSPGWGGYNEQFF
clone_size: -
v_call: TRBV9

cdr3_aa: CASSVSAGTSGEQFF
clone_size: many
v_call: TRBV9

cdr3_aa: CASSVDSGSYRDEQFF
clone_size: many
v_call: TRBV9

cdr3_aa: CASSAAMGVEREAPDTQYF
clone_size: many
v_call: TRBV21-1

cdr3_aa: CASSEGQGDETQYF
clone_size: many
v_call: TRBV9

cdr3_aa: CASSKVGNSPLHF
clone_size: medium-sized
v_call: TRBV21-1

cdr3_aa: CASSVGAGGNTYNEQFF
clone_size: many
v_call: TRBV9

cdr3_aa: CASSAAGTVGNSPLHF
clone_size: many
v_call: TRBV9